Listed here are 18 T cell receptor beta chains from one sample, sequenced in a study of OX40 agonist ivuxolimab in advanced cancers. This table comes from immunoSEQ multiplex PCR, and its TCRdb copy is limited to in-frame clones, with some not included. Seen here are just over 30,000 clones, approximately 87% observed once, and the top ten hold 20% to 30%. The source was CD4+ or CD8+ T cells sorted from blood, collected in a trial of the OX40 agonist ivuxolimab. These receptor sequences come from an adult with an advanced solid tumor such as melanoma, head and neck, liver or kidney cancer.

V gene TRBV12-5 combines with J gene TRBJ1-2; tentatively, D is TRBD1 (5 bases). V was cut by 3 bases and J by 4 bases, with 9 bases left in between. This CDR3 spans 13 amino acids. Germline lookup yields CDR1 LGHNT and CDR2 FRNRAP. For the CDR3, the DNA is TGTGCTAGTGGTTTTAGTCAGGGCTATGGCTACACCTTC. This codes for CASGFSQGYGYTF.

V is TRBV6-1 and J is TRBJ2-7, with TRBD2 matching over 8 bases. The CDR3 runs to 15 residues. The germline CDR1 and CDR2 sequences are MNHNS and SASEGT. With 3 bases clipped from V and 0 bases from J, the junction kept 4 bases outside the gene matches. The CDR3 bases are TGTGCCAGCAGTGATCAGCGGGAGACCTCCTACGAGCAGTACTTC. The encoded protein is CASSDQRETSYEQYF.

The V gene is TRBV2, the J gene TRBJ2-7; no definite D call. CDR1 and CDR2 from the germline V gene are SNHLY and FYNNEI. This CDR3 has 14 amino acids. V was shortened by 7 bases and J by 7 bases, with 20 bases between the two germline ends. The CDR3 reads CASTHANRPWEQYF. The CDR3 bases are TGTGCCAGCACCCATGCTAACCGGCCGTGGGAGCAGTACTTC.

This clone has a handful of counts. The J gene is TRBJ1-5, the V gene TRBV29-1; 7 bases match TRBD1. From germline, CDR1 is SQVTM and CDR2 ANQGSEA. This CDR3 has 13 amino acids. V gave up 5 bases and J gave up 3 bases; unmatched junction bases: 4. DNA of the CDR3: TGCAGCGTTAAACAGGGGACCAATCAGCCCCAGCATTTT. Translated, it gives CSVKQGTNQPQHF.

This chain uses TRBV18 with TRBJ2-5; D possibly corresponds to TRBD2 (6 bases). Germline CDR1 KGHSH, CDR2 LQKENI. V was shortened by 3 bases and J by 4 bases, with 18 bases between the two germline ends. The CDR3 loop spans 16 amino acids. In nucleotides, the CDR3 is TGTGCCAGCTCACCGGCTGTTGGGGGGAGTGGAGAGACCCAGTACTTC. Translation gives CASSPAVGGSGETQYF.

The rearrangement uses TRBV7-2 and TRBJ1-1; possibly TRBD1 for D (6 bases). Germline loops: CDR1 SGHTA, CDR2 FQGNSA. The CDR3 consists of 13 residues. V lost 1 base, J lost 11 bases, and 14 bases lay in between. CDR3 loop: CASSLGQGGAAFF. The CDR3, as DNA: TGTGCCAGCAGCTTAGGTCAAGGGGGGGCGGCTTTCTTT. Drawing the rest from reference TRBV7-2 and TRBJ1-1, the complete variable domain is GAGVSQSPSNKVTEKGKDVELRCDPISGHTALYWYRQSLGQGLEFLIYFQGNSAPDKSGLPSDRFSAERTGGSVSTLTIQRTQQEDSAVYLCASSLGQGGAAFFGQGTRLTVV.

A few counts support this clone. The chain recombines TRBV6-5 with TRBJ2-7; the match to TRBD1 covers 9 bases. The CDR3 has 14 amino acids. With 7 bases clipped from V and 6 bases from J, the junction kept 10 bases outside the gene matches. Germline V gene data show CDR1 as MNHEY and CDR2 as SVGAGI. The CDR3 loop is CASIQQGAYGEQYF. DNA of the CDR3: TGTGCCAGCATCCAACAGGGGGCCTACGGCGAGCAGTACTTC.

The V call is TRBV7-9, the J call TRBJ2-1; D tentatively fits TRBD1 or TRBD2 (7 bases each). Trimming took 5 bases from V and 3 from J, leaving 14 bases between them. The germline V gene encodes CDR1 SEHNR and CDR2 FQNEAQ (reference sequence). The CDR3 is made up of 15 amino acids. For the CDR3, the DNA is TGTGCCAGCAGCCAGGGGGGGTTCCTCTACAATGAGCAGTTCTTC. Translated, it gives CASSQGGFLYNEQFF.

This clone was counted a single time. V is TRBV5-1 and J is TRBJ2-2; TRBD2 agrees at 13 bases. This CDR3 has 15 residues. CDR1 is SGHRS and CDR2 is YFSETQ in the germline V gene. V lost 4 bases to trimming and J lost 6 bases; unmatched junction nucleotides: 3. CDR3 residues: CASSSTSGRAGELFF. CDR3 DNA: TGCGCCAGCAGCAGTACTAGCGGGAGGGCCGGGGAGCTGTTTTTT. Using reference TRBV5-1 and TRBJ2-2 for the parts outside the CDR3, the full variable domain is KAGVTQTPRYLIKTRGQQVTLSCSPISGHRSVSWYQQTPGQGLQFLFEYFSETQRNKGNFPGRFSGRQFSNSRSEMNVSTLELGDSALYLCASSSTSGRAGELFFGEGSRLTVL.

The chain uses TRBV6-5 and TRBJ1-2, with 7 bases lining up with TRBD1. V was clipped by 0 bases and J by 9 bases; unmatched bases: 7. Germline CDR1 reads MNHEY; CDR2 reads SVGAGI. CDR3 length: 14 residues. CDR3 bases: TGTGCCAGCAGTTACTCGGGACAGATTTTTAGCTACACCTTC. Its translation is CASSYSGQIFSYTF.

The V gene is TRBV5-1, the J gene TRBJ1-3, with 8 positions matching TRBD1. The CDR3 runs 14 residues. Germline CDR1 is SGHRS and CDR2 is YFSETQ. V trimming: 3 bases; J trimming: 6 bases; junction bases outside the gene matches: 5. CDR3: CASSSTGAENTIYF. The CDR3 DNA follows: TGCGCCAGCAGCTCGACAGGGGCTGAAAACACCATATATTTT.

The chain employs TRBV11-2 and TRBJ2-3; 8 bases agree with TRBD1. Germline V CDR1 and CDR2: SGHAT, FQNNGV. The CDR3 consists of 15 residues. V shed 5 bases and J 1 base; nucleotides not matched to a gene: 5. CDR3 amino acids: CASSPGGRRTDTQYF. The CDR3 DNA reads TGTGCCAGCAGCCCAGGGGGCCGGCGCACAGATACGCAGTATTTT.

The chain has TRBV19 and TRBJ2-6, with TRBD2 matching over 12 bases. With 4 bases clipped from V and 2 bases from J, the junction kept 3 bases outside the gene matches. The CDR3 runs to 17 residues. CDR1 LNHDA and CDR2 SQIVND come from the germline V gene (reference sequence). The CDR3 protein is CASSKTSGSTGANVLTF. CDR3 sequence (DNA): TGTGCCAGTAGTAAGACTAGCGGGAGTACTGGGGCCAACGTCCTGACTTTC.

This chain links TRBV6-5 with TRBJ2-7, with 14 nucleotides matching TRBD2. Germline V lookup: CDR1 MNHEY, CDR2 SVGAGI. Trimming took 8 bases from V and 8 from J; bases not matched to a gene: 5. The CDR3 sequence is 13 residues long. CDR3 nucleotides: TGTGCCAGCTCGGGACTAGCGGGAGTGAAGCAGTACTTC. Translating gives CASSGLAGVKQYF.

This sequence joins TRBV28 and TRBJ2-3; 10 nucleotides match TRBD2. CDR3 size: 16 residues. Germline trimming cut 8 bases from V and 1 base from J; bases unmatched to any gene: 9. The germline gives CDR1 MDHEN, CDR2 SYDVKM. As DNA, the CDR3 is TGTGCCAGCGGGCTTCCCGGGACTAGCGGCACAGATACGCAGTATTTT. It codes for CASGLPGTSGTDTQYF. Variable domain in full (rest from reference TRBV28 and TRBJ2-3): DVKVTQSSRYLVKRTGEKVFLECVQDMDHENMFWYRQDPGLGLRLIYFSYDVKMKEKGDIPEGYSVSREKKERFSLILESASTNQTSMYLCASGLPGTSGTDTQYFGPGTRLTVL.

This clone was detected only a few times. The CDR3 here is CASSPGLAGLSYEQYF. Here the CDR3 DNA reads TGCGCCAGCAGCCCGGGACTAGCGGGGCTCTCCTACGAGCAGTACTTC. This sequence joins TRBV5-1 and TRBJ2-7; 13 bases are shared with TRBD2. Germline-derived CDR1 and CDR2 are SGHRS and YFSETQ. V dropped 4 bases and J dropped 0; count of bases not matched to a gene: 4. CDR3 length: 16 amino acids.

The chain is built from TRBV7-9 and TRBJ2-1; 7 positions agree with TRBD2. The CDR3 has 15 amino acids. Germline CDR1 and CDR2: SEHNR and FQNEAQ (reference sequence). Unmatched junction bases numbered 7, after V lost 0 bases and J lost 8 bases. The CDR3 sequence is CASSLAGGPGYEQFF. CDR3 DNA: TGTGCCAGCAGCTTAGCGGGAGGGCCGGGGTATGAGCAGTTCTTC.

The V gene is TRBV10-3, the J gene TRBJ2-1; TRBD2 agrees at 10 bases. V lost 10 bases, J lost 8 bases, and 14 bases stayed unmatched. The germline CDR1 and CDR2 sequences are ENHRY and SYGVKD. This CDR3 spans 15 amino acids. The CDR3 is CATSPASGSFDEQFF. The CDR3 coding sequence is TGTGCCACCTCCCCGGCTAGCGGGAGTTTCGATGAGCAGTTCTTC.